This TCR beta chain was sequenced during a study of regulatory T cells in long-lasting Graves disease. The V gene lost 2 bases and the J gene lost 4 bases, with 14 bases spanning the gap. There are 15 residues in the CDR3. Germline values: CDR1 GTSNPN, CDR2 SVGIG (reference sequence). Comment on this clonotype: The antigen is unknown.

Overall study results and limits: The number of shared public clonotypes was higher in persistent patients (around 2,700) than new patients (966). Patients with persistent Graves' had lower TCR diversity than newly diagnosed patients.

Time point in this sample: newly diagnosed GD, antithyroid drugs for less than 3 months. From PBMCs, RNA was extracted and then used to make the TCR library. Libraries of TCR beta came from iRepertoire HTBI primers plus Arm-PCR of CDR3 regions. MiXCR was run by TCRdb on the multiplex PCR reads, yielding one entry per CDR3 protein. The sample comprises over 450,000 distinct CDR3 sequences, about 12% of which are singletons, and around 10% rests with the top ten. This same sample was also part of a study on T cells in Graves' hyperthyroidism and ophthalmopathy.

The sequence was obtained from a woman aged 30 to 39 with Graves disease. This chain uses TRBV30 with TRBJ1-4; D gene unclear. Sequencing used peripheral blood mononuclear cells (PBMCs), obtained at new diagnosis, from a patient treated with antithyroid drugs. In nucleotides, the CDR3 is TGTGCCTGGAGTTCCGGACTAGGCGTTAATGAAAAACTGTTTTTT. Its protein product is CAWSSGLGVNEKLFF.